This T cell receptor (beta chain) derives from a study of breast tumors, draining lymph nodes, adjacent tissues. The CDR3 sequence is 14 residues long. The germline V gene has CDR1 SGHNT and CDR2 YYREEE (reference sequence). V lost 4 bases to trimming and J lost 4 bases, with 14 bases between them. This clonotype appeared many times. Antigen unknown. Axillary draining lymph nodes of breast cancer patients supplied the node samples. TCRdb independently ran MiXCR on the multiplex PCR reads; one entry per CDR3 protein. The table shows 200,000 or so distinct CDR3 sequences, with roughly 31% occurring only once. Study-level findings and limits: Findings are consistent with lymph node origin and intratumoral expansion of most tumor T cells. Tumor repertoires ranked between lymph nodes and nontumor tissue in diversity, with V and J gene preferences.

This sequence originates from a female donor with breast cancer. Some clones in this sample may be carry-over from other donors' samples. Sequencing input: axillary lymph node tissue. The V and J genes are TRBV5-4 and TRBJ1-2; D is possibly TRBD1 (5 bases). The CDR3 DNA is TGTGCCAGCAGCAAGGGGACGACTACCTATGGCTACACCTTC. It is translated as CASSKGTTTYGYTF.